The clone carrying this TCR beta chain was detected ten times or more. Each CDR3 protein is one row after TCRdb ran MiXCR on the 5' RACE reads. The data show over 35,000 distinct CDR3 sequences, with around 6.8% seen just once and roughly 10% held by the top ten. The data originate from a study of T cells after yellow fever vaccination. Study context: Fractions containing few cells were prepared with SMART-Seq v4 Ultra Low Input. Points from the study as a whole: At around 95% for CD4 and roughly 87% for CD8, most primary-vaccination clones showed up again after the booster.

CDR1 and CDR2 from the germline V gene are DFQATT and SNEGSKA (reference sequence). V lost 3 bases and J lost 1; bases outside the gene matches: 7. The CDR3 length is 15 residues. This chain joins TRBV20-1 and TRBJ1-1; 8 positions agree with TRBD1. The sequence came from a man younger than 45 who received the YFV17D yellow fever vaccine. The sample consisted of PBMCs, either bulk or a sorted T-cell subset (CD4+, CD8+, memory, or dextramer-sorted; not recorded which), taken 45 days after the yellow fever booster vaccination. CDR3 DNA: TGCAGTGCTAGGAGGGGGGGACAGGCGAACACTGAAGCTTTCTTT. Amino acid sequence: CSARRGGQANTEAFF.